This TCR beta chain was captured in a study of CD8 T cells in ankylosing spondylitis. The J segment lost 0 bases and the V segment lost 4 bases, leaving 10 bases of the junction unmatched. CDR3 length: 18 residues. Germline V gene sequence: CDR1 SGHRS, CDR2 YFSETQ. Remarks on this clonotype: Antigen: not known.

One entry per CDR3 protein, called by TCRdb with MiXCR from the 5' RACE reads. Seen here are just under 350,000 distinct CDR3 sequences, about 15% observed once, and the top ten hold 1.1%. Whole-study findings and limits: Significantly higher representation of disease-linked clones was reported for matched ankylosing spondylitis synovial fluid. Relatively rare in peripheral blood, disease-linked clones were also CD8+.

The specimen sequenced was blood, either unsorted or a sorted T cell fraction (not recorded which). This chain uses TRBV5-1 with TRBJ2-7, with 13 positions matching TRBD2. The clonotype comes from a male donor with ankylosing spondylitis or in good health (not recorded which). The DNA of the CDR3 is TGCGCCAGCAGCCGCTCCGGGACTAGCGGGGCTAGCTCCTACGAGCAGTACTTC. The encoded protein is CASSRSGTSGASSYEQYF.